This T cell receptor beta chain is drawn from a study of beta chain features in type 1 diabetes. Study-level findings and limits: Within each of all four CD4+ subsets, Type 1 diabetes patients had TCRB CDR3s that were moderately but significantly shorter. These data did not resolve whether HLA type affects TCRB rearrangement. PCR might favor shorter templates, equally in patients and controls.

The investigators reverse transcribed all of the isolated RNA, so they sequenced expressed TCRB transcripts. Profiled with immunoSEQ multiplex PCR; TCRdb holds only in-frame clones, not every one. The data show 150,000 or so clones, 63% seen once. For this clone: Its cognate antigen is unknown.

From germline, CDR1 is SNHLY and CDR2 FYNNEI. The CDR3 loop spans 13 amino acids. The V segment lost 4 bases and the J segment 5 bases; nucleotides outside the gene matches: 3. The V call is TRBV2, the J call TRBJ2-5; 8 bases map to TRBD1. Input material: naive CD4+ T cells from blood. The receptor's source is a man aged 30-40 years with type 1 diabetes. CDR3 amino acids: CASSGQGMETQYF. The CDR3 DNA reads TGTGCCAGCAGTGGACAGGGGATGGAGACCCAGTACTTC.